The clone carrying this T cell receptor beta chain was seen only once. This entry comes from a study of blood T cell repertoires in COVID-19. Assay used: immunoSEQ multiplex PCR; TCRdb lists only in-frame clones, some missing. The table lists 45,000 to 60,000 clones, roughly 89% of them singletons. The CDR3 contains 17 residues. Germline V gene sequence: CDR1 SGHVS, CDR2 FNYEAQ. V lost 1 base, J lost 1 base, and 4 bases stayed unmatched. The origin of this receptor is a man aged 65 to 85 with active COVID-19. This chain links TRBV7-6 with TRBJ2-1, with TRBD1 identical over 10 bases. The sequenced sample was peripheral blood. CDR3 loop: CASSLGRTGGSYNEQFF. CDR3 DNA sequence: TGTGCCAGCAGCTTAGGTAGGACAGGGGGGTCCTACAATGAGCAGTTCTTC.